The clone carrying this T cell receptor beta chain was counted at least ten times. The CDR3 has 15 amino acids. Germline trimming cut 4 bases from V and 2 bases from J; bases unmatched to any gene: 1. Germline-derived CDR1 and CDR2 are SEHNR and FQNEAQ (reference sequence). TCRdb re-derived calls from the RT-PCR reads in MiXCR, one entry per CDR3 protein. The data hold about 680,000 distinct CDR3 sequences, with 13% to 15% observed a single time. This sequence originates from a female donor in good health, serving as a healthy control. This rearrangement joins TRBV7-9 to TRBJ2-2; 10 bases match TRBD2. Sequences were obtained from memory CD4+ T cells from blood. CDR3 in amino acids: CASSWTSGNTGELFF. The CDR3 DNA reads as TGTGCCAGCAGCTGGACTAGCGGTAACACCGGGGAGCTGTTTTTT.